This T cell receptor beta chain was documented in a study of vaccination and CD4 T cells after COVID-19 (dated by TCRdb to between 2021 and 2024). Context from the whole study: The convalescent cohort comprised six males and four females, including two Hispanic individuals, seven Caucasians, two Asians and one multiracial person. Participants received two doses of either the Pfizer-BioNTech BNT162b2 vaccine (n=8) or the Moderna mRNA-1273 vaccine (n=2). Post-COVID blood samples were collected from convalescent patients a median of approximately 93 days after diagnosis, with a range of roughly 35 to 170 days. Post-vaccine blood samples were collected a median of about 69 days after the second vaccine dose, ranging from about 13 to 250 days. Overlapping spike peptide pools from SARS-CoV-2 and from the common cold coronaviruses HCoV-NL63, HCoV-OC43 and HCoV-229E were used as culture stimuli. As controls, cultures received a CEFX viral epitope pool (the positive control), an HIV-1 Nef peptide pool (the negative control), or no peptide at all. The spike-specific CD4+ TCR repertoire was compared before and after mRNA vaccination in over nine COVID-19 convalescent patients and a handful of infection-naive healthy vaccine recipients.

The CDR3 starts with the cysteine, ends with the phenylalanine, and has 14 residues. Just the 42-base CDR3 DNA is kept, in frame starting at base 1. Based on the germline V gene (reference sequence), the CDR1 and CDR2 sequences are SEHNR and FQNEAQ. V is clipped by 7 bases and J by 2 bases, and the sequence between their germline boundaries is 14 bases long. As regards this clonotype: Its antigen is unknown. Base qualities are not provided; no much larger clone lies one nucleotide away.

The sample's treatment or condition label, in plain terms: roughly 10-day PBMC culture with coronavirus spike peptide pools or control peptides (ViraFEST assay). The ViraFEST assay, used in the study, expanded antigen-specific T cells with peptide pools and then identified the expanded clonotypes through TCR sequencing. Negative nucleocapsid antibody tests before and after vaccination confirmed that the healthy vaccine recipients had no prior SARS-CoV-2 infection. Each well held some 2 million PBMCs cultured with 10 ug/ml peptide pools in IMDM containing around 5% human AB serum and around 9 IU/ml IL-2. Half of the culture medium was replaced with fresh IL-2-containing medium on days 3 and 7. After 9 to 11 days of culture, CD4+ T cells were isolated by negative selection with the EasySep CD4+ T cell isolation kit. PBMCs were separated from whole blood using Ficoll-Paque Plus gradient centrifugation and then either used fresh or cryopreserved at -140C. Culture conditions were generally each tested in triplicate wells.

Study-level results and caveats: The number of convalescent patients in the study was relatively small, and the study did not examine early timepoints following natural infection. Among convalescent patients, a median around 89% of the SARS-CoV-2-reactive clones seen after vaccination appeared only after vaccination, which suggests priming specific to the vaccine. Of the vaccine-specific clones in convalescent patients, 304 of 307, or nearly all, reacted only to SARS-CoV-2 spike and did not cross-react with common cold coronaviruses. An increase in the median number of SARS-CoV-2-reactive clonotypes from around 20 after infection to 38 after vaccination was observed, but the change was not found to be significant.

Libraries were prepared through PCR. DNA from cultured CD4+ T cells underwent TCR sequencing with the Oncomine TCR Beta short-read assay at the Johns Hopkins FTIC core. The QIAamp micro DNA kit was used to extract genomic DNA from the cultured CD4+ T cells. Oncomine TCR Beta libraries from cultured CD4+ T cells were pooled using unique dual indexes and sequenced on an Illumina iSeq 100. Concerning the study's data processing: Non-productive sequences were removed, and CDR3s not starting with C, not ending with F or W, or shorter than 7 amino acids were discarded. The MANAFEST web application identified antigen-specific clonotypes by comparing peptide-stimulated wells against reference wells and other culture wells. For a clone to be called positive, the clone needed an FDR below 0.05, an odds ratio above 5, and a productive frequency above 0.1% in at least two of three replicate wells. A clonotype counted as cross-reactive if it showed significant expansion both in the SARS-CoV-2 spike wells and in at least one common cold coronavirus spike condition. Using R version 3.6.1, CDR3 homology was evaluated through Levenshtein distances (stringdist) along with unrooted phylogenetic trees (ape). TCRdb redid the processing of the public reads, applying fastp at Q25 and MiXCR, and retained in-frame beta chains. Each entry merges the rows of one CDR3 protein and shows their most common DNA and genes. In this record, the V and J calls reflect TCRdb's handling and not the investigators' own analysis. This sample is represented by over 25,000 distinct CDR3 sequences; around 64% of them were singletons. Jointly, the top ten make up approximately 16% of the sample.

The sample here was CD4+ T cells from blood, cultured in vitro, taken after SARS-CoV-2 vaccination. In this chain, TRBV7-9 is recombined with TRBJ1-2; the D gene remains uncertain. This receptor was obtained from a human donor who received a COVID-19 vaccine. The DNA reads TGTGCCAGCACCCTTGTAGGGCAGAACTATGGCTACACCTTC. Translated, this is CASTLVGQNYGYTF.